This entry is about one T cell receptor beta chain. Its antigen is unidentified. These data come from a study of long-term antiretroviral therapy in people with HIV. This was the immunoSEQ v3.0 assay at survey level. The table came from immunoSEQ multiplex PCR; TCRdb's copy has only in-frame clones and leaves some out. The sample includes 19,000 or so clones, around 85% of them seen just once. This CDR3 has 15 residues. The V gene end was trimmed by 6 bases and the J gene end by 7 bases; junction bases not matched to a gene: 7. Germline CDR1 SNHLY, CDR2 FYNNEI. Overall study findings and caveats: ART was followed by higher diversity that remained below transplant donor controls.

The chain joins TRBV2 to TRBJ1-5; TRBD1 matches at 12 bases. The source was unsorted PBMCs, collected 0.9 years after starting antiretroviral therapy. The clonotype comes from a man aged 18 to 29 with HIV. The CDR3 bases are TGTGCCAGCAGCGGGGACAGGGGGCTACGGCAGCCCCAGCATTTT. Amino acids: CASSGDRGLRQPQHF.